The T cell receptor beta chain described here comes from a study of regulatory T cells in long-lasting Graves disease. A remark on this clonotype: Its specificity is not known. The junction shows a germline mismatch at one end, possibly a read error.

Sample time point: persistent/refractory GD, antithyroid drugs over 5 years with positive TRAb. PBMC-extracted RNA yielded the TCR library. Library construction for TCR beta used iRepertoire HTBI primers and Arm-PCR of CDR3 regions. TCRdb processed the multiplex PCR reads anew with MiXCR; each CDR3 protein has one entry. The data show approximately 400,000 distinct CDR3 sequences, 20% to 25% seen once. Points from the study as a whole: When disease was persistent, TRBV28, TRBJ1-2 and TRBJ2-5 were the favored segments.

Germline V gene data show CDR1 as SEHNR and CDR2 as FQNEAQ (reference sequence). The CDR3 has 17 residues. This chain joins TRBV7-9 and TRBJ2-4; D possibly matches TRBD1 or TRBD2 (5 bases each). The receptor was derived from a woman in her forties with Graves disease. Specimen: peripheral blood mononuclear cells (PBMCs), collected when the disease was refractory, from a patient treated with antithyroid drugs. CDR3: CASSPRRSGLAKNIQCF. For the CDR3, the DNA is TGTGCCAGCAGCCCACGTAGATCAGGGCTAGCCAAAAACATTCAGTGCTTC. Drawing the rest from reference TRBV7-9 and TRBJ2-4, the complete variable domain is DTGVSQNPRHKITKRGQNVTFRCDPISEHNRLYWYRQTLGQGPEFLTYFQNEAQLEKSRLLSDRFSAERPKGSFSTLEIQRTEQGDSAMYLCASSPRRSGLAKNIQCFGAGTRLSVL.